The 22 T cell receptor beta chains in this list originate from one sample, sequenced in a study of cytomegalovirus exposure and HLA in healthy donors. Amplification used 60 Vbeta primers and 13 Jbeta primers. Clones were read by immunoSEQ multiplex PCR, and TCRdb kept only the in-frame ones, dropping some. The table gives 75,000 to 95,000 clones; the top ten clones make up approximately 1.5% of it. The specimen was PBMCs. The receptors come from a woman aged 55-75 years in good health and CMV-seronegative.

The V gene is TRBV5-1, the J gene TRBJ1-1; no firm D call. This CDR3 is 12 amino acids long. Germline V lookup: CDR1 SGHRS, CDR2 YFSETQ. The V gene lost 0 bases and the J gene lost 4 bases, with 4 bases spanning the gap. In nucleotides, the CDR3 is TGCGCCAGCAGCTTGGGACTCACTGAAGCTTTCTTT. It yields the protein CASSLGLTEAFF.

V usage is TRBV5-1 and J usage is TRBJ2-1; 10 bases are shared with TRBD2. CDR1 and CDR2 from the germline V gene are SGHRS and YFSETQ. The ends lost 4 bases at V and 6 bases at J; junction bases unmatched: 10. The CDR3 has 16 amino acids. This CDR3 reads CASSPGGSGRFNEQFF. DNA for the CDR3: TGCGCCAGCAGCCCCGGCGGTAGCGGGAGGTTCAATGAGCAGTTCTTC.

The chain couples TRBV27 to TRBJ1-1; D ambiguous. Trimming cost V 3 bases and J 2 bases, with 10 bases left between them. Germline CDR1 and CDR2: MNHEY and SMNVEV (reference sequence). The CDR3 is 14 residues long. The CDR3 region is CASSFPGSNTEAFF. CDR3 DNA: TGTGCCAGCAGTTTCCCGGGGAGTAACACTGAAGCTTTCTTT.

The genes are TRBV2 and TRBJ2-3; weak D call: TRBD1 (6 bases). Looked up from germline, CDR1 is SNHLY and CDR2 is FYNNEI. The V gene lost 7 bases and the J gene lost 5 bases, with 19 bases spanning the gap. This CDR3 comprises 15 residues. CDR3 residues: CASTMTGNAGDTQYF. The CDR3 region has the DNA TGTGCCAGCACCATGACAGGAAACGCCGGAGATACGCAGTATTTT.

The V and J genes are TRBV9 and TRBJ2-6; 7 nucleotides match TRBD1. Trimming took 1 base from V and 1 from J; bases not matched to a gene: 2. This CDR3 contains 16 residues. Germline lookup yields CDR1 SGDLS and CDR2 YYNGEE. The CDR3 DNA reads TGTGCCAGCAGCGTAAAGACAGGGTCTGGGGCCAACGTCCTGACTTTC. Translation gives CASSVKTGSGANVLTF. Complete variable domain (other parts from reference TRBV9 and TRBJ2-6): DSGVTQTPKHLITATGQRVTLRCSPRSGDLSVYWYQQSLDQGLQFLIQYYNGEERAKGNILERFSAQQFPDLHSELNLSSLELGDSALYFCASSVKTGSGANVLTFGAGSRLTVL.

The chain employs TRBV28 and TRBJ2-2; 13 bases are a match to TRBD2. V was pared by 3 bases and J by 7 bases, with 5 bases of the junction left unmatched. The CDR3 is 16 residues long. Per the germline V gene, CDR1 is MDHEN and CDR2 is SYDVKM. CDR3 sequence: CASSFSGTSGIGELFF. In DNA, the CDR3 is TGTGCCAGCAGTTTTTCCGGGACTAGCGGGATCGGGGAGCTGTTTTTT.

CDR3 residues: CASSSRLAGNYEQYF. Here the CDR3 DNA reads TGTGCCAGCAGCTCACGACTAGCGGGAAACTACGAGCAGTACTTC. This chain joins TRBV4-2 and TRBJ2-5, with 11 positions matching TRBD2. The J call is doubtful: the DNA matches TRBJ2-7 better. The germline gives CDR1 LGHNA, CDR2 YNFKEQ. The CDR3 is 15 amino acids.

The V gene is TRBV28, the J gene TRBJ2-2, with TRBD1 as a possible D gene (5 bases). The CDR3 has 14 residues. Trimming pared 9 bases from V and 6 bases from J, leaving 17 bases between. Germline lookup yields CDR1 MDHEN and CDR2 SYDVKM. The DNA for the CDR3 is TGTGCCAGAGGGGCCTTTCCCGCCTCCGGGGAGCTGTTTTTT. Its protein product is CARGAFPASGELFF.

This chain joins TRBV10-2 and TRBJ2-2, with no clear D. V dropped 4 bases and J dropped 2 bases, with 8 bases sitting between them. This CDR3 contains 14 residues. The germline V gene has CDR1 WSHSY and CDR2 SAAADI. CDR3: CASSVVENTGELFF. The CDR3 DNA sequence: TGCGCCAGCAGTGTTGTAGAAAACACCGGGGAGCTGTTTTTT.

The chain combines TRBV5-1 with TRBJ2-3, with 10 bases identical to TRBD2. The CDR3 loop spans 15 amino acids. Per germline, CDR1 SGHRS and CDR2 YFSETQ. Trimming cost V 2 bases and J 8 bases; bases outside gene matches: 8. The CDR3 nucleotides are TGCGCCAGCAGCTTAGCGGGAGGGCGTTTCAGTACGCAGTATTTT. This codes for CASSLAGGRFSTQYF.

The chain recombines TRBV6-6 with TRBJ2-5; tentatively, D is TRBD1 (6 bases). This CDR3 contains 14 residues. Per the germline V gene, CDR1 is MNHNY and CDR2 is SVGAGI (reference sequence). Deletions cut 6 bases from V and 2 bases from J, with 13 bases between. Here the CDR3 DNA reads TGTGCCAGCAGGGGGGCTCCAGGGCAAGAGACCCAGTACTTC. As protein: CASRGAPGQETQYF.

V gene TRBV7-2 combines with J gene TRBJ2-7; TRBD2 matches at 9 bases. The germline V gene has CDR1 SGHTA and CDR2 FQGNSA. The V segment lost 5 bases and the J segment 4 bases; nucleotides outside the gene matches: 6. This CDR3 is built from 14 residues. The CDR3 region is CASSPGSGRYEQYF. DNA for the CDR3: TGTGCCAGCAGCCCAGGTAGCGGGAGATACGAGCAGTACTTC.

V gene TRBV7-8 combines with J gene TRBJ1-1; TRBD1 aligns across 7 bases. The CDR3 covers 16 residues. Looked up from germline, CDR1 is SGHVS and CDR2 is FQNEAQ. V gave up 5 bases and J gave up 4 bases; unmatched junction bases: 13. The chain's CDR3 is CASSLEGATGRTEAFF. CDR3 coding DNA: TGTGCCAGCAGCCTGGAGGGGGCGACTGGTCGCACTGAAGCTTTCTTT.

The V call is TRBV7-3, the J call TRBJ2-7; TRBD2 is a possible D gene (6 bases). The CDR3 consists of 14 residues. Trimming took off 4 bases at V and 2 bases at J, with 12 bases between the two ends. CDR1 is SGHTA and CDR2 is FQGTGA in the germline V gene. CDR3 sequence (DNA): TGTGCCAGCAGCTATTCCGGCGGGACCTACGAGCAGTACTTC. Residues: CASSYSGGTYEQYF. The full variable domain, its missing parts supplied by reference TRBV7-3 and TRBJ2-7, is GAGVSQTPSNKVTEKGKYVELRCDPISGHTALYWYRQSLGQGPEFLIYFQGTGAADDSGLPNDRFFAVRPEGSVSTLKIQRTERGDSAVYLCASSYSGGTYEQYFGPGTRLTVT.

This rearrangement joins TRBV27 to TRBJ2-1; D remains unclear. Germline lookup yields CDR1 MNHEY and CDR2 SMNVEV (reference sequence). V was trimmed by 3 bases and J by 4 bases, leaving 7 bases between them. This CDR3 comprises 13 residues. This CDR3 reads CASSFSPYNEQFF. CDR3 DNA sequence: TGTGCCAGCAGTTTTAGCCCGTACAATGAGCAGTTCTTC.

V usage is TRBV9 and J usage is TRBJ2-6; weak D call: TRBD2 (6 bases). CDR1 is SGDLS and CDR2 is YYNGEE in the germline V gene. The CDR3 extends over 16 amino acids. V gave up 1 base and J gave up 4 bases, with 12 bases separating them. CDR3 protein: CASSVYGGAGANVLTF. Here the CDR3 DNA reads TGTGCCAGCAGCGTATATGGAGGGGCCGGGGCCAACGTCCTGACTTTC.

The V call is TRBV4-2, the J call TRBJ2-3, with a weak D call TRBD2 (6 bases). The CDR3 is 13 residues long. CDR1 LGHNA and CDR2 YNFKEQ come from the germline V gene. The V end lost 6 bases, the J end lost 6 bases, and 13 bases lay between the germline ends. CDR3 sequence: CASSKTRSDTQYF. In DNA form, the CDR3 reads TGTGCCAGCAGTAAGACTAGATCGGATACGCAGTATTTT.

The genes are TRBV27 and TRBJ2-6; D is perhaps TRBD1 (6 bases). The V gene's germline CDR1 is MNHEY and CDR2 SMNVEV (reference sequence). This CDR3 is built from 18 residues. Trimming stripped 4 bases from V and 3 bases from J, with 19 bases between. The CDR3 here is CASSSGDRPVYGANVLTF. DNA for the CDR3: TGTGCCAGCAGTTCAGGGGACCGCCCCGTATATGGGGCCAACGTCCTGACTTTC.

This rearrangement joins TRBV4-2 to TRBJ1-1, with D possibly matching TRBD1 (5 bases). Trimming shortened V by 0 bases and J by 1 base, and 15 bases separated the two germline ends. Germline CDR1 LGHNA, CDR2 YNFKEQ. The CDR3 is made up of 17 amino acids. The CDR3, as DNA: TGTGCCAGCAGCCAAGATCTCGTAGGCGGGGGGAACACTGAAGCTTTCTTT. Encoded protein: CASSQDLVGGGNTEAFF.

V is TRBV6-5 and J is TRBJ2-3; 8 bases are a match to TRBD2. Germline CDR1 and CDR2: MNHEY and SVGAGI. The CDR3 loop spans 16 amino acids. The V segment lost 3 bases and the J segment 3 bases; nucleotides outside the gene matches: 8. The DNA of the CDR3 is TGTGCCAGCAGTTATTCCGGGACTAGGTCTACAGATACGCAGTATTTT. It codes for CASSYSGTRSTDTQYF.

CDR3 loop: CASSQMASGRGYNEQFF. The CDR3 region has the DNA TGTGCCAGCAGCCAAATGGCTAGCGGGAGGGGCTACAATGAGCAGTTCTTC. This chain connects TRBV7-2 to TRBJ2-1, with 12 bases aligning to TRBD2. Looked up from germline, CDR1 is SGHTA and CDR2 is FQGNSA. With 5 bases clipped from V and 3 bases from J, the junction kept 8 bases outside the gene matches. This CDR3 contains 17 residues.

The rearrangement uses TRBV5-1 and TRBJ1-5; D might be TRBD1 (5 bases). V lost 2 bases to trimming and J lost 1 base, with 7 bases between them. This CDR3 is built from 14 residues. Germline lookup yields CDR1 SGHRS and CDR2 YFSETQ. The CDR3 DNA sequence: TGCGCCAGCAGCTTAGACAGCAGCAATCAGCCCCAGCATTTT. This gives the protein CASSLDSSNQPQHF. The full variable domain, completed using reference TRBV5-1 and TRBJ1-5, is KAGVTQTPRYLIKTRGQQVTLSCSPISGHRSVSWYQQTPGQGLQFLFEYFSETQRNKGNFPGRFSGRQFSNSRSEMNVSTLELGDSALYLCASSLDSSNQPQHFGDGTRLSIL.